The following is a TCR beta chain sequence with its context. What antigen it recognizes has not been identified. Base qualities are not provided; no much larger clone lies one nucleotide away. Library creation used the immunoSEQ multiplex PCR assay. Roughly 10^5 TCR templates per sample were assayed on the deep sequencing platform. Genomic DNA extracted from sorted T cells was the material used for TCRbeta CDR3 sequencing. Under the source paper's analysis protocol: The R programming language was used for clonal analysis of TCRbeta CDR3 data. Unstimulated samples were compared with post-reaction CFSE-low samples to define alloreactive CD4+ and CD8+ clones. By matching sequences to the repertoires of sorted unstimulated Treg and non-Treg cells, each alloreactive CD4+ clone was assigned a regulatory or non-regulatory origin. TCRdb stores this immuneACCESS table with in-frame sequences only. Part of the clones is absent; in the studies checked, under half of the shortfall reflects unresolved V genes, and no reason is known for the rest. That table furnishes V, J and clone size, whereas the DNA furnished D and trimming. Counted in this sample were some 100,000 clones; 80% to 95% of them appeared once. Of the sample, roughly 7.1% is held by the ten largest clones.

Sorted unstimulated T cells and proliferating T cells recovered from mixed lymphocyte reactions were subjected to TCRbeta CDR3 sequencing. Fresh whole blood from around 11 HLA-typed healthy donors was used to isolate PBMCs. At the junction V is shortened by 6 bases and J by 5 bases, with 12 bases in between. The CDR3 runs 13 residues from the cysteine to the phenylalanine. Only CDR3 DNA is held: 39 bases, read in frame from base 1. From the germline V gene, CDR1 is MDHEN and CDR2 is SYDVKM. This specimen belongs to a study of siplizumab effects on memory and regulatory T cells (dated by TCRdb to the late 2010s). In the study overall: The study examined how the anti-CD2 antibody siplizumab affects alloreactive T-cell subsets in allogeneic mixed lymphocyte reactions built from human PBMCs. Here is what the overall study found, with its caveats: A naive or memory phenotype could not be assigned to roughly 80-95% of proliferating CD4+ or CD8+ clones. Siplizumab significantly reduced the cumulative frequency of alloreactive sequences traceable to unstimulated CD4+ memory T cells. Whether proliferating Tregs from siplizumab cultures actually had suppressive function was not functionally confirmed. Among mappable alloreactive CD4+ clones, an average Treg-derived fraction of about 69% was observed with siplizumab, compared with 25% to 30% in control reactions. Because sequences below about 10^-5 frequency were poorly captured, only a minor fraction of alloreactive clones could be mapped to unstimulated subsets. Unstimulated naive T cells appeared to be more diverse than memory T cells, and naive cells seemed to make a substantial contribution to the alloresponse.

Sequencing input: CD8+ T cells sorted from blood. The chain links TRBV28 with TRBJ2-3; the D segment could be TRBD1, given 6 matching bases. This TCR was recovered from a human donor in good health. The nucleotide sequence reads TGTGCCAGCAGATTCAGGGGTAGAGATACGCAGTATTTT. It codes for CASRFRGRDTQYF.